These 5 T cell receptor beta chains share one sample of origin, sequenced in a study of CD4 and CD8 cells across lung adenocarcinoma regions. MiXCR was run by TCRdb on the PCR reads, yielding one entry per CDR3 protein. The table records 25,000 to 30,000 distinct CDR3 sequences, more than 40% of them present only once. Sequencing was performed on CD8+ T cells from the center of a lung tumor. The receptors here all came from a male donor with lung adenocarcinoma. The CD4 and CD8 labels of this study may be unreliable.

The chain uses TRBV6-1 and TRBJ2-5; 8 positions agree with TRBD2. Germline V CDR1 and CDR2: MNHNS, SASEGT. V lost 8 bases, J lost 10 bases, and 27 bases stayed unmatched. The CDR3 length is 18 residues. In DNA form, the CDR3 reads TGTGCCAGCGGGGGGGGGCGGGGGGCACGTCTGTGGGGCGAGGACCAGTACTTC. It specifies CASGGGRGARLWGEDQYF.

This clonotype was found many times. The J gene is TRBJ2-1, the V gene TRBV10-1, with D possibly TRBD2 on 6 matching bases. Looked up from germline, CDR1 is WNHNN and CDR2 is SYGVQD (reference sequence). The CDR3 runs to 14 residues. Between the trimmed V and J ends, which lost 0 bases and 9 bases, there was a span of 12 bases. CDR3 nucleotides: TGCGCCAGCAGTGAGTCAGGGGAGGTGCGTGAGCAGTTCTTC. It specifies CASSESGEVREQFF.

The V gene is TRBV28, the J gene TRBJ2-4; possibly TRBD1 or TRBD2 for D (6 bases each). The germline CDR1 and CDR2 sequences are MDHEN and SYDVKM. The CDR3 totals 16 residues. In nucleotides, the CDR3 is TGTGCTTGTACGGGGCTCGGGGGCGGGGACAAAAACACCCAGTACTTC. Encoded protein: CACTGLGGGDKNTQYF.

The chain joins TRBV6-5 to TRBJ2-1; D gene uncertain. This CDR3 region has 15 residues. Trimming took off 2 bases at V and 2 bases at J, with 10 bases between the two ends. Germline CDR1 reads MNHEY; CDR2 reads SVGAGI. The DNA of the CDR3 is TGTGCCAGCAGTTACGAGCTGCGAGCCTACAATGAGCAGTTCTTC. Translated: CASSYELRAYNEQFF.

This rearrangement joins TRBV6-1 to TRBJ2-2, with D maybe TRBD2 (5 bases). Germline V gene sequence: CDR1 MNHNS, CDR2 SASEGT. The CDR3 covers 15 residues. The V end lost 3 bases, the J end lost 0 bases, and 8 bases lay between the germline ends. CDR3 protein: CASSERATNTGELFF. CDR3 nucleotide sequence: TGTGCCAGCAGTGAGCGGGCAACGAACACCGGGGAGCTGTTTTTT.